These T cell receptor beta chains were read from a single sample in a study of human T cells and chemical hapten exposure. Each CDR3 protein gets one entry after TCRdb re-called the RACE reads with MiXCR. The data show around 120,000 distinct CDR3 sequences, roughly 13% seen once. The sample here was whole blood, taken in connection with sensitization to the hapten diphenylcyclopropenone (DPC). The receptors derive from a man between 18 and 35 years old with alopecia areata. Some clones in this sample may be carry-over from other donors' samples. CDR3s include the opening cysteine and the closing phenylalanine or tryptophan. The D gene is left open where the match is weak. Clone size appears in some rows only: once, few, many, or a class for an expanded clone.

j_call,d_call,cdr3_length,v_call,clone_size,cdr3_aa,cdr3_nt
TRBJ1-1,NA,11,TRBV11-2,NA,CASSSLTEAFF,TGTGCCAGCAGTAGCCTCACTGAAGCTTTCTTT
TRBJ2-1,NA,13,TRBV5-1,NA,CASSLRGYNEQFF,TGCGCCAGCAGCTTGAGGGGCTACAATGAGCAGTTCTTC
TRBJ1-3,NA,13,TRBV19,few,CASSIDRENTIYF,TGTGCCAGTAGTATAGACCGGGAAAACACCATATATTTT
TRBJ2-3,NA,14,TRBV10-3,NA,CAIRGGWDADTQYF,TGTGCCATCAGAGGGGGTTGGGATGCAGATACGCAGTATTTT
TRBJ1-5,TRBD1,15,TRBV6-5,few,CASSSVTGGSRPQHF,TGTGCCAGCAGTTCCGTGACAGGGGGGAGCCGGCCCCAGCATTTT
TRBJ1-2,TRBD1,14,TRBV7-9,NA,CASSLRTGALGYTF,TGTGCCAGCAGCTTAAGGACAGGAGCTTTGGGCTACACCTTC
TRBJ1-4,TRBD1,15,TRBV5-1,NA,CASSPRGTVGEKLFF,TGCGCCAGCAGCCCCAGGGGGACAGTAGGTGAAAAACTGTTTTTT
TRBJ2-4,NA,15,TRBV6-2/TRBV6-3,many,CASSPKTGNKNIQYF,TGTGCCAGCAGTCCAAAGACGGGGAACAAAAACATTCAGTACTTC
TRBJ2-3,TRBD1,13,TRBV3-1,few,CASTGGTTDTQYF,TGTGCCTCCACAGGGGGCACCACAGATACGCAGTATTTT
TRBJ1-3,TRBD1,15,TRBV28,NA,CASSLGTGSGNTIYF,TGTGCCAGCAGTCTCGGGACAGGGTCTGGAAACACCATATATTTT
TRBJ2-3,NA,14,TRBV7-9,few,CASSLETITDTQYF,TGTGCCAGCAGCTTAGAGACTATTACAGATACGCAGTATTTT
TRBJ2-5,NA,13,TRBV19,NA,CASSSQAQETQYF,TGTGCCAGTAGTAGTCAGGCCCAAGAGACCCAGTACTTC
TRBJ1-1,NA,16,TRBV4-1,NA,CASSLRQAVTETEAFF,TGCGCCAGCAGCCTCCGCCAAGCCGTGACGGAGACTGAAGCTTTCTTT